This TCR beta chain was documented in a study of blood T cells in healthy people across ages. Sample-barcoded 5' priming and a J-beta primer mix drove a second PCR of roughly 7 to 11 cycles. Via MiXCR, TCRdb re-called the 5' RACE reads, giving one row per CDR3 protein. This sample has around 800,000 distinct CDR3 sequences, with about 26% found just once. Study-wide points: PBMCs went unsorted, and a conclusive naive versus antigen-experienced comparison was therefore prevented.

Germline CDR1 ENHRY, CDR2 SYGVKD. The CDR3 has 18 amino acids. V gave up 6 bases and J gave up 7 bases; unmatched junction bases: 15. Notes on this clonotype: What it binds is unknown.

The same data also contributed to another study, on T cells of mothers and their children. That source adds: All donors were healthy and Caucasian; they were a few mothers and their six children. Per child, 2.8 million or so TCR beta CDR3 reads were obtained, against over 9.5 million per mother. Versus unrelated pairs, overlap was slightly higher in related mother-child pairs, without reaching significance.

The chain couples TRBV10-3 to TRBJ2-7; 16 bases are a match to TRBD2. This sequence was found in a boy aged 5-17 years in good health. The specimen was blood. CDR3 in amino acids: CAIRPGLAGGPLMQEQYF. DNA for the CDR3: TGTGCCATCAGGCCGGGACTAGCGGGGGGGCCCCTAATGCAAGAGCAGTACTTC.